This TCR beta chain came from a study of blood T cell repertoires in COVID-19. About the research overall: Sample material is recorded as cDNA or gDNA derived from T cells, B-cell-depleted T cells, or PBMCs.

In terms of age and location, participants ranged from about 18 to 95 years and lived in about two dozen US areas. This CDR3 is built from 13 residues. Germline CDR1 is MNHEY and CDR2 is SVGAGI. The ends were cut back, 8 bases at V and 6 bases at J, with 16 bases in the middle. Per the study methods: Researchers report that nucleated cell counts were estimated from reference gene primer amplification. Profiled with immunoSEQ multiplex PCR; TCRdb holds only in-frame clones, not every one. V and J calls and clone size are copied from that table; D and trimming were computed from the DNA. This table has around 250,000 clones, around 84% appearing once.

The sequence was collected from a man aged 25-40 years with acute COVID-19. The sequencing input was PBMCs or T cells enriched from blood (not recorded which). The genes are TRBV6-5 and TRBJ1-1, with D possibly matching TRBD1 (5 bases). The CDR3 protein is CASLLWGRAEAFF. The CDR3, as DNA: TGTGCCAGCTTGCTTTGGGGGAGGGCTGAAGCTTTCTTT.